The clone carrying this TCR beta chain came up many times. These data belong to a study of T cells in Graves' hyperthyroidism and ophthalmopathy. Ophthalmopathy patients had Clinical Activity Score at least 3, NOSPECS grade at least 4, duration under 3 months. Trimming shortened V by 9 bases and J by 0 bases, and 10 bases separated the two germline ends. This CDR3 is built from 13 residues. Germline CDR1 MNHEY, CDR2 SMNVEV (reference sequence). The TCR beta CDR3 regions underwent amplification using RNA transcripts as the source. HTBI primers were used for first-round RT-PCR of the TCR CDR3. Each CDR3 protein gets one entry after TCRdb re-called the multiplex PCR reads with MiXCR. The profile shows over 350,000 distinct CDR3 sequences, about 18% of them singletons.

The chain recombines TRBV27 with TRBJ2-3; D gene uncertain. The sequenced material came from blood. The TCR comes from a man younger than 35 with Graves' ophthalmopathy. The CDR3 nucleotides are TGTGCCAGGGGGATGCAGAGCACAGATACGCAGTATTTT. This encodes CARGMQSTDTQYF.